These 19 T cell receptor beta chains were all obtained from the same sample, sequenced in a study of control samples from healthy donors and cancer patients. Sequencing was performed with immunoSEQ multiplex PCR; in TCRdb, only in-frame clones are kept and a portion is missing. The sample has some 140,000 clones, roughly 94% seen once. Material: blood. The receptors were sampled from a man aged 35 to 55 in good health.

This clone has a handful of counts. The V call is TRBV5-1, the J call TRBJ2-1; D may be TRBD2 (6 bases). The CDR3 loop spans 15 amino acids. Trimming pared 0 bases from V and 8 bases from J, leaving 15 bases between. Germline CDR1 reads SGHRS; CDR2 reads YFSETQ. The CDR3 sequence: CASSLGDSRADEQFF. In DNA, the CDR3 is TGCGCCAGCAGCTTGGGGGACTCACGAGCAGATGAGCAGTTCTTC.

The chain combines TRBV23-1 with TRBJ1-2, with a tentative D call TRBD1 (5 bases). TRBV23-1 is an ORF; its function is uncertain. Trimming removed 0 bases at V and 7 bases at J, with 36 bases between. This CDR3 is built from 22 residues. For the CDR3, the DNA is TGCGCCAGCAGTCAATCGGTCTTAACTCGGGGAAGAATGGGGCTTGGGATGGGTGGCTACACCTTC. Translation: CASSQSVLTRGRMGLGMGGYTF.

CDR3 amino acids: CASSLLGPKVYNEQFF. The CDR3 DNA is TGCGCCAGCAGCTTGTTAGGACCAAAGGTGTACAATGAGCAGTTCTTC. The rearrangement joins TRBV5-1 to TRBJ2-1; D is unclear. CDR1 is SGHRS, CDR2 YFSETQ, per germline. The CDR3 runs to 16 residues. Trimming stripped 1 base from V and 4 bases from J, with 15 bases between. The entire variable domain, with the rest obtained from reference TRBV5-1 and TRBJ2-1, is as follows: KAGVTQTPRYLIKTRGQQVTLSCSPISGHRSVSWYQQTPGQGLQFLFEYFSETQRNKGNFPGRFSGRQFSNSRSEMNVSTLELGDSALYLCASSLLGPKVYNEQFFGPGTRLTVL.

The V call is TRBV29-1, the J call TRBJ1-2; D is possibly TRBD1 (6 bases). This CDR3 has 12 residues. The V gene's germline CDR1 is SQVTM and CDR2 ANQGSEA. The V end was cut by 6 bases, the J end by 8 bases, with 16 bases between. In DNA form, the CDR3 reads TGCAGCGTAGAACAGGGATCAAGCGGCTACACCTTC. This encodes CSVEQGSSGYTF.

This chain joins TRBV6-2 or TRBV6-3 and TRBJ2-3; the D gene is possibly TRBD1 (5 bases). Trimming stripped 3 bases from V and 5 bases from J, with 21 bases between. Germline loops: CDR1 MNHEY, CDR2 SVGEGT. This CDR3 has 17 amino acids. DNA for the CDR3: TGTGCCAGCAGTTATACCCCAGAGTCAGGGCCTGGAGATACGCAGTATTTT. Encoded protein: CASSYTPESGPGDTQYF.

The table lists this clone with a count of one. This chain links TRBV6-2 or TRBV6-3 with TRBJ1-5; D gene ambiguous. V shed 2 bases and J shed 6 bases, with 8 bases lying between them. Germline V gives CDR1 MNHEY, CDR2 SVGEGT. This CDR3 is 13 amino acids long. The CDR3 spells CASSYPGVQPQHF. CDR3 sequence (DNA): TGTGCCAGCAGTTACCCTGGTGTTCAGCCCCAGCATTTT.

V gene TRBV6-1 combines with J gene TRBJ2-2; TRBD1 might be the D (5 bases). Per the germline V gene, CDR1 is MNHNS and CDR2 is SASEGT. This CDR3 contains 17 residues. V was cut by 1 base and J by 0 bases, with 12 bases left in between. CDR3 sequence: CASSEVRRTPNTGELFF. The CDR3 DNA reads TGTGCCAGCAGTGAAGTACGAAGGACACCGAACACCGGGGAGCTGTTTTTT.

The CDR3 sequence: CASSLAGDPSGNTIYF. CDR3 nucleotide sequence: TGTGCCAGCAGCTTAGCGGGGGACCCCTCTGGAAACACCATATATTTT. This chain connects TRBV7-2 to TRBJ1-3; tentatively, D is TRBD1 (5 bases). The CDR3 is 16 residues long. The ends were cut back, 0 bases at V and 0 bases at J, with 9 bases in the middle. Germline V gene data show CDR1 as SGHTA and CDR2 as FQGNSA.

V gene TRBV30 combines with J gene TRBJ1-1; D unresolved. V lost 2 bases and J 6 bases, leaving 13 bases between the germline ends. The CDR3 covers 13 residues. CDR1 is GTSNPN, CDR2 SVGIG, per germline (reference sequence). The CDR3 loop is CAWSRGPGAEAFF. The CDR3 DNA follows: TGTGCCTGGAGTAGAGGACCTGGGGCTGAAGCTTTCTTT. The full variable domain, with the rest looked up from reference TRBV30 and TRBJ1-1, is SQTIHQWPATLVQPVGSPLSLECTVEGTSNPNLYWYRQAAGRGLQLLFYSVGIGQISSEVPQNLSASRPQDRQFILSSKKLLLSDSGFYLCAWSRGPGAEAFFGQGTRLTVV.

This chain joins TRBV9 and TRBJ2-3, with TRBD2 matching over 10 bases. The germline V gene has CDR1 SGDLS and CDR2 YYNGEE. V lost 1 base, J lost 5 bases, and 1 base stayed unmatched. The CDR3 runs 14 residues. The CDR3 spells CASSVLAGEDTQYF. CDR3 nucleotide sequence: TGTGCCAGCAGCGTACTAGCGGGGGAAGATACGCAGTATTTT.

The V gene is TRBV6-5, the J gene TRBJ1-5; D possibly corresponds to TRBD1 (5 bases). Trimming removed 2 bases from V and 7 bases from J, with 9 bases in between. The germline gives CDR1 MNHEY, CDR2 SVGAGI. CDR3 length: 13 residues. CDR3 DNA: TGTGCCAGCAGTTACGAGCGGGACCAGCCCCAGCATTTT. Amino acids: CASSYERDQPQHF.

This chain links TRBV11-2 with TRBJ1-3; D is uncertain. Germline V gene data show CDR1 as SGHAT and CDR2 as FQNNGV. Between the trimmed V and J ends, which lost 2 bases and 1 base, there was a span of 9 bases. The CDR3 totals 15 residues. CDR3 coding DNA: TGTGCCAGCAGCTTAACAGAAGAGTCTGGAAACACCATATATTTT. This gives the protein CASSLTEESGNTIYF.

The chain carries TRBV9 and TRBJ2-6; TRBD2 is a possible D gene (5 bases). The germline gives CDR1 SGDLS, CDR2 YYNGEE. The CDR3 has 16 amino acids. The V and J ends lost 0 bases and 2 bases respectively, with 9 bases between them. The CDR3 DNA is TGTGCCAGCAGCGTAGGGCCGGGGACTGGGGCCAACGTCCTGACTTTC. As protein: CASSVGPGTGANVLTF.

The gene calls are TRBV10-2 and TRBJ1-1; 7 bases align to TRBD1. This CDR3 is 14 amino acids long. The trim removed 6 bases at V and 4 bases at J, leaving 8 bases unmatched. The V gene's germline CDR1 is WSHSY and CDR2 SAAADI. The CDR3 DNA is TGCGCCAGCAGGGAACCAGGGGGTCTCACTGAAGCTTTCTTT. Translated: CASREPGGLTEAFF.

This chain uses TRBV29-1 with TRBJ2-1; possibly TRBD2 for D (6 bases). Germline CDR1 SQVTM, CDR2 ANQGSEA. Trimming left V 4 bases short and J 10 bases short, with 20 bases between. The CDR3 has 14 amino acids. The DNA for the CDR3 is TGCAGCGTTGTAGGTCGCCGGGGGTTTGAGGAGCAGTTCTTC. Translated: CSVVGRRGFEEQFF.

The chain combines TRBV2 with TRBJ1-2, with D hard to call. The V gene lost 7 bases and the J gene lost 4 bases, with 7 bases spanning the gap. The germline V gene has CDR1 SNHLY and CDR2 FYNNEI. This CDR3 region has 11 residues. CDR3 coding DNA: TGTGCCAGCAACCGGGGCTATGGCTACACCTTC. Its translation: CASNRGYGYTF.

The chain employs TRBV2 and TRBJ2-1; 8 nucleotides agree with TRBD2. Germline V gives CDR1 SNHLY, CDR2 FYNNEI. Losses at the gene ends were 4 bases for V and 6 bases for J; bases not matched to a gene: 5. This CDR3 region has 14 residues. The chain's CDR3 is CASSVPGLVNEQFF. Written as DNA, the CDR3 is TGTGCCAGCAGTGTACCGGGACTAGTCAATGAGCAGTTCTTC.

Details on this clone: Distinct nucleotide sequences in the sample also encode this CDR3. J is TRBJ1-5 and V is TRBV28, with 8 bases aligning to TRBD1. In germline, CDR1 is MDHEN, CDR2 SYDVKM. The CDR3 is 14 amino acids. V shed 2 bases, J shed 7 bases, and the junction held 4 bases outside the gene matches. CDR3 sequence: CASSLPGGGQPQHF. As DNA, the CDR3 is TGTGCCAGCAGTTTACCAGGGGGCGGGCAGCCCCAGCATTTT.

The chain is built from TRBV28 and TRBJ1-2; D is ambiguous. Germline assignment: CDR1 MDHEN and CDR2 SYDVKM. The germline V and J ends were trimmed by 5 bases and 4 bases, with 5 bases remaining between them. The CDR3 sequence is 11 residues long. The CDR3 loop reads CASSRGYGYTF. For the CDR3, the DNA is TGTGCCAGCAGTCGCGGCTATGGCTACACCTTC.